This TCR beta chain was sequenced for a study of shared clonotypes between healthy human individuals. Profiling relied on immunoSEQ multiplex PCR, and the TCRdb table lists in-frame clones only, not all of them. The data contain around 1 million clones, about three quarters of them seen just once; the ten biggest clones take up roughly 1.5%. Donors, healthy HIV-negative adults, lacked recent acute infections or vaccinations. Negatively enriched CD4+ T cells were divided by CD45RA into naive and memory. This clonotype was sampled from a man younger than 35 in good health. The sequencing sample was made of memory CD4+ T cells sorted from blood. Subset reported: CD45RA-negative fraction.

CDR3 DNA sequence: TGTGCCAGCAGTAGAGAGGGGTCTGGGGCCAACGTCCTGACTTTC. Translating gives CASSREGSGANVLTF. V gene TRBV2 combines with J gene TRBJ2-6; D possibly uses TRBD1 or TRBD2 (5 bases each). CDR1 SNHLY and CDR2 FYNNEI come from the germline V gene. Trimming cost V 5 bases and J 1 base, with 9 bases left between them. The CDR3 loop spans 15 amino acids. The variable domain in full, completed from reference TRBV2 and TRBJ2-6, reads EPEVTQTPSHQVTQMGQEVILRCVPISNHLYFYWYRQILGQKVEFLVSFYNNEISEKSEIFDDQFSVERPDGSNFTLKIRSTKLEDSAMYFCASSREGSGANVLTFGAGSRLTVL.